This T cell receptor beta chain was recovered during a study of blood T cell repertoires in COVID-19. Across the whole study: Acute-phase and convalescent COVID-19 samples originated in the United States, Italy and Spain. From T cells, B-cell-depleted T cells, or PBMCs came the material, which was cDNA or gDNA.

CDR3 size: 13 residues. CDR1 is SGDLS, CDR2 YYNGEE, per germline. The germline V and J ends were trimmed by 4 bases and 10 bases, with 17 bases remaining between them. In the original analysis: Estimates of nucleated cell counts were drawn from the amplification of reference gene primers. The protocol was immunoSEQ multiplex PCR, while the TCRdb copy is restricted to in-frame clones and leaves out a portion. The DNA was the basis for D and trimming; V, J and clone size are from that table. The sample includes 270,000 or so clones, 81% seen only once; the top ten take around 2.9%. The chain combines TRBV9 with TRBJ1-2, with D possibly matching TRBD1 (5 bases). Source material: peripheral blood. This clonotype was obtained from a woman in her sixties with active or convalescent COVID-19. CDR3 loop: CASSPQMGRNYTF. The CDR3 DNA reads as TGTGCCAGCAGCCCCCAGATGGGGCGCAACTACACCTTC.